This TCR beta chain was profiled in a study of Graves' ophthalmopathy and Graves' hyperthyroidism. RNA transcripts were the template, and TCR beta CDR3 regions were amplified from them. RT-PCR was first run with HTBI primers, then multiplex PCR in a second round. TCRdb called the multiplex PCR reads again in MiXCR, with one record for every CDR3 protein. The table includes 650,000 to 800,000 distinct CDR3 sequences, just over 40% detected once. Sequences were obtained from peripheral blood. The TCR comes from an adult man with Graves' ophthalmopathy.

The CDR3 DNA follows: TGTGCCACCAGTGACCCTGAATCAGGCAGCTACACCTTC. Translation gives CATSDPESGSYTF. The chain carries TRBV24-1 and TRBJ1-2; no firm D call. V was shortened by 4 bases and J by 9 bases, with 14 bases between the two germline ends. This CDR3 has 13 amino acids. Germline lookup yields CDR1 KGHDR and CDR2 SFDVKD.